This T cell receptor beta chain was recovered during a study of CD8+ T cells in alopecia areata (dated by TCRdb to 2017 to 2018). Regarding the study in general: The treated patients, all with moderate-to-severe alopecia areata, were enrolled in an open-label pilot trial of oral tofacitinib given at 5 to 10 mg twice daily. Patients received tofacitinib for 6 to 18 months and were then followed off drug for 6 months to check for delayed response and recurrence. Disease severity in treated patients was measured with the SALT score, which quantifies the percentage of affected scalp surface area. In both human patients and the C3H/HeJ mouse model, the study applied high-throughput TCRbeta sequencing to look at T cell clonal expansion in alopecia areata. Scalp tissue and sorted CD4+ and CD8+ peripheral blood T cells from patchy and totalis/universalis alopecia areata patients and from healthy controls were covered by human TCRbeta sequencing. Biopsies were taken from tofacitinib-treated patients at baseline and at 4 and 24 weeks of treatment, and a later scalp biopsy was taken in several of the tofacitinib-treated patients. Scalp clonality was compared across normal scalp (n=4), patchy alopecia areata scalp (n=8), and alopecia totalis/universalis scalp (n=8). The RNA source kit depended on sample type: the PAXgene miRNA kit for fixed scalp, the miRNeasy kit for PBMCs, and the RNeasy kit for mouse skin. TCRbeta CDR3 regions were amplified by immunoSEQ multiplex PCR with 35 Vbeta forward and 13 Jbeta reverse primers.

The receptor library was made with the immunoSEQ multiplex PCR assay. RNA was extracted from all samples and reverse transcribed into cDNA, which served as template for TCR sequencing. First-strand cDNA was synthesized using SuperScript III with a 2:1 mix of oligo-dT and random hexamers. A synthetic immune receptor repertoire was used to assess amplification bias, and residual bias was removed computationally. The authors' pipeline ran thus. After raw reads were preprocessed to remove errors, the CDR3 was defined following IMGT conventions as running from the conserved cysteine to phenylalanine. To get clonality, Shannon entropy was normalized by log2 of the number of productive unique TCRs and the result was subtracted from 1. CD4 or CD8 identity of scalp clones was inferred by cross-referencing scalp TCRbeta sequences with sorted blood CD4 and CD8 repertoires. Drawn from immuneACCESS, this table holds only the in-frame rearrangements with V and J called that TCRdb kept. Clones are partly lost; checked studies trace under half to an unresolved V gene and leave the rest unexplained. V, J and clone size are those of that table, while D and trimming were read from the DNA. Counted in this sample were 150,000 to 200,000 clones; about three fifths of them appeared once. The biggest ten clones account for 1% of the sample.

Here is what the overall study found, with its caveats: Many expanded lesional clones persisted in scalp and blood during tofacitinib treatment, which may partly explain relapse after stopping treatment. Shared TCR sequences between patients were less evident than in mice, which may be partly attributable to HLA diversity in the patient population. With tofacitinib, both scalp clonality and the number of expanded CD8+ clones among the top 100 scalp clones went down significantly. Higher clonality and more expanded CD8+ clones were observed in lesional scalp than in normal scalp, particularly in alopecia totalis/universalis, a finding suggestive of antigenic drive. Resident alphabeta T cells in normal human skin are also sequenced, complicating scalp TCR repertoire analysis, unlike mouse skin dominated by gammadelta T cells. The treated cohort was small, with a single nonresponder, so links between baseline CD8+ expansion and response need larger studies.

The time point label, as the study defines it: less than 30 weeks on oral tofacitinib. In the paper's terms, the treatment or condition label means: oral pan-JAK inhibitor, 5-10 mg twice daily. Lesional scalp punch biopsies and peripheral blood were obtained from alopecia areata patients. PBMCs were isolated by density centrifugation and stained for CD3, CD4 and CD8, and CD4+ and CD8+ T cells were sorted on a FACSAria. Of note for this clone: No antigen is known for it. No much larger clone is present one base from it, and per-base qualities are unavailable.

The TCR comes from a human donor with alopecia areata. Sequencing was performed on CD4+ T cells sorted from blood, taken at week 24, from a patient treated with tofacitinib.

The CDR3 loop reads CAWSRGRDEKLFF. The bases read TGTGCCTGGAGTCGGGGCAGGGATGAAAAACTGTTTTTT. Recombination linked TRBV30 to TRBJ1-4; the D gene is possibly TRBD1, with 5 bases matching. There are 13 amino acids in the CDR3, from cysteine to phenylalanine inclusive. The DNA shown is the 39-base CDR3, in frame from base 1. V lost 2 bases and J lost 6 bases; the stretch between them is 10 bases long. The germline V gene (reference sequence) yields GTSNPN for CDR1 and SVGIG for CDR2.